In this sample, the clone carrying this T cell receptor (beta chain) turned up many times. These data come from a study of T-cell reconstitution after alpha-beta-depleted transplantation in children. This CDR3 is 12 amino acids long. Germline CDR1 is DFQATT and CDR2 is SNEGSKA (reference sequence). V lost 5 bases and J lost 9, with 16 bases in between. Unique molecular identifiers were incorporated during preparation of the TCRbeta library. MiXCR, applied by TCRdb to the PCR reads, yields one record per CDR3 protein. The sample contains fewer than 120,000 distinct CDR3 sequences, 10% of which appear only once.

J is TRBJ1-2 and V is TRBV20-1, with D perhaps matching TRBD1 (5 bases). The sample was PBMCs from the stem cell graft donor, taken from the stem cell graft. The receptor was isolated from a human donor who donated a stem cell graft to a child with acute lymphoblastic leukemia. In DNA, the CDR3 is TGCAGTGCTCCTCTAAACCAGGGCAGCTACACCTTC. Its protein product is CSAPLNQGSYTF.